The present T cell receptor (beta chain) was sequenced within a study of blood T cells in healthy people across ages. Germline V gene data show CDR1 as SGHRS and CDR2 as YFSETQ. CDR3 length: 15 residues. V lost 1 base and J lost 8, with 15 bases in between. With a J-beta primer mix and a sample-barcoded 5' primer, a second PCR ran roughly 7 to 11 cycles. TCRdb re-derived calls from the 5' RACE reads in MiXCR, one entry per CDR3 protein. The sample lists 630,000 or so distinct CDR3 sequences, 32% occurring once. This clonotype was found many times. Input material: blood. The rearrangement uses TRBV5-1 and TRBJ1-4; D gene uncertain. This receptor was obtained from a woman of 80 years or more in good health. In DNA form, the CDR3 reads TGCGCCAGCAGCTTGAGTGGGCAGTCAGCCGAAAAACTGTTTTTT. This gives the protein CASSLSGQSAEKLFF. Variable domain in full (rest from reference TRBV5-1 and TRBJ1-4): KAGVTQTPRYLIKTRGQQVTLSCSPISGHRSVSWYQQTPGQGLQFLFEYFSETQRNKGNFPGRFSGRQFSNSRSEMNVSTLELGDSALYLCASSLSGQSAEKLFFGSGTQLSVL.